The 26 T cell receptor beta chains below all came from one sample that was sequenced in a study of neurological immune-mediated disorders (dated by TCRdb to between 2018 and 2021). Library construction relied on 5' RACE. Sequencing used an Illumina HiSeq 2500. Starting from the raw public reads, TCRdb applied fastp trimming at Q25, assembled clones with MiXCR and retained in-frame beta chains. Entries are consolidated by CDR3 protein sequence, retaining the most common genes and DNA. In all, the sample holds 30,000 to 35,000 distinct CDR3 sequences, and under 30% of those were seen once. The ten largest clones represent 25% to 30% of the sample. Sequencing was done on a sample of CD4+ T cells from blood. These receptors were obtained from a man aged 45 to 65 with HTLV-1-associated myelopathy (HAM/TSP).

This clonotype was picked up a small number of times. This rearrangement joins TRBV6-6 to TRBJ1-2, with a weak D call TRBD1 (5 bases). CDR1 is MNHNY and CDR2 is SVGAGI in the germline V gene (reference sequence). Between the trimmed V and J ends, which lost 5 bases and 7 bases, there was a span of 8 bases. The CDR3 runs 11 residues. The CDR3 nucleotides are TGTGCCAGCAGTACGGGGGGTGGCTACACCTTC. It is translated as CASSTGGGYTF.

The chain combines TRBV7-2 with TRBJ2-7, with D tentatively TRBD2 (6 bases). This CDR3 is 14 amino acids long. With 6 bases removed from V and 7 bases from J, the gap between germline ends came to 19 bases. The V gene's germline CDR1 is SGHTA and CDR2 FQGNSA. The CDR3 sequence is CASRSRGGSGEQYF. The CDR3 nucleotides read TGTGCCAGCAGATCTAGAGGAGGCAGCGGGGAGCAGTACTTC.

This chain uses TRBV12-3 or TRBV12-4 with TRBJ2-1; D gene uncertain. The V gene lost 5 bases and the J gene lost 3 bases, with 14 bases spanning the gap. The CDR3 has 15 residues. Here the CDR3 reads CASSISGGVYNEQFF. CDR3 coding DNA: TGTGCCAGCAGTATCAGTGGTGGGGTCTACAATGAGCAGTTCTTC.

This clonotype was seen at least ten times. The V and J genes are TRBV10-3 and TRBJ1-2; D not resolved. V shed 2 bases and J shed 5 bases, with 21 bases lying between them. Germline CDR1 reads ENHRY; CDR2 reads SYGVKD. This CDR3 comprises 17 residues. DNA of the CDR3: TGTGCCATCAGTGAGGGCGAGCGGGTCTCGGGCCTTTATGGCTACACCTTC. Translated: CAISEGERVSGLYGYTF.

Many counts were recorded for this clonotype. The chain has TRBV27 and TRBJ1-3, with D possibly TRBD1 on 6 matching bases. This CDR3 contains 16 residues. V lost 5 bases and J lost 4, with 18 bases in between. Germline V CDR1 and CDR2: MNHEY, SMNVEV (reference sequence). CDR3 DNA: TGTGCCAGCAGTACCTCAGGGGTCGCGAGCGGAAACACCATATATTTT. This sequence encodes CASSTSGVASGNTIYF.

Note on this clonotype: The junction departs from the called germline gene at one end, perhaps through a read error. The rearrangement uses TRBV5-1 and TRBJ1-1; D gene unclear. This CDR3 has 15 amino acids. Germline V gene lookup returns CDR1 SGHRS and CDR2 YFSETQ. The CDR3 region is CVSSKNGDQNTEAFF. CDR3 nucleotide sequence: TGCGTCAGCAGCAAGAACGGTGACCAGAACACTGAAGCTTTCTTT.

This clonotype was observed many times. V and J are TRBV12-3 or TRBV12-4 and TRBJ2-7; a possible D gene is TRBD1 (6 bases). V was trimmed by 1 base and J by 3 bases, leaving 13 bases between them. This CDR3 contains 15 residues. The CDR3 region has the DNA TGTGCCAGCAGTTTAGGGACAGTAGGTAACTACGAGCAGTACTTC. Encoded protein: CASSLGTVGNYEQYF.

This clonotype appeared many times. The gene calls are TRBV5-1 and TRBJ1-1, with 7 bases matching TRBD1. Trimming removed 4 bases from V and 1 base from J; junction bases left unmatched: 1. CDR3 length equals 13 residues. CDR1 is SGHRS and CDR2 is YFSETQ in the germline V gene. This CDR3 reads CASSQGGNTEAFF. The CDR3 region has the DNA TGCGCCAGCAGCCAGGGGGGGAACACTGAAGCTTTCTTT.

This clonotype was found many times. V and J are TRBV24-1 and TRBJ2-2, with 10 bases matching TRBD2. V trimming: 4 bases; J trimming: 7 bases; junction bases outside the gene matches: 8. Germline loops: CDR1 KGHDR, CDR2 SFDVKD. CDR3 length: 16 amino acids. The CDR3 coding sequence is TGTGCCACCAGTGACGCTAGCGGGAGTGTTATCGGGGAGCTGTTTTTT. It is translated as CATSDASGSVIGELFF.

This clonotype was found many times. J is TRBJ2-2 and V is TRBV24-1; D is undetermined. This CDR3 contains 15 residues. Deletions cut 1 base from V and 4 bases from J, with 9 bases between. In germline, CDR1 is KGHDR, CDR2 SFDVKD. The CDR3, as DNA: TGTGCCACCAGTGATTTTCGCACCCCCACCGGGGAGCTGTTTTTT. As protein: CATSDFRTPTGELFF.

The chain is built from TRBV12-3 or TRBV12-4 and TRBJ1-1, with no clear D. The CDR3 runs 13 residues. V gave up 3 bases and J gave up 1 base, with 6 bases separating them. CDR3 loop: CASSFRRNTEAFF. CDR3 bases: TGTGCCAGCAGTTTCCGGCGGAACACTGAAGCTTTCTTT.

This clonotype has ten or more counts. The chain carries TRBV12-3 or TRBV12-4 and TRBJ1-1; a weak D match, TRBD1 (6 bases). The germline V and J ends were trimmed by 4 bases and 11 bases, with 11 bases remaining between them. The CDR3 consists of 11 residues. The CDR3 region is CASSSRGAAFF. The CDR3 nucleotides are TGTGCCAGCAGTTCCAGGGGTGCGGCTTTCTTT.

This clonotype came up many times. The genes are TRBV6-1 and TRBJ2-7; D perhaps matches TRBD1 (6 bases). This CDR3 has 14 amino acids. Trimming left V 8 bases short and J 2 bases short, with 16 bases between. Germline V CDR1 and CDR2: MNHNS, SASEGT. The CDR3 sequence: CASSEGQLPYEQYF. Written as DNA, the CDR3 is TGTGCCAGCTCCGAGGGACAACTGCCCTACGAGCAGTACTTC.

This clonotype was counted many times. This rearrangement joins TRBV20-1 to TRBJ2-5; the D is unclear. CDR1 DFQATT and CDR2 SNEGSKA come from the germline V gene (reference sequence). The CDR3 totals 13 residues. V lost 0 bases to trimming and J lost 2 bases, with 7 bases between them. CDR3 sequence (DNA): TGCAGTGCTAGAGATAACTTTCAAGAGACCCAGTACTTC. It translates to CSARDNFQETQYF.

This clonotype was counted at least ten times. V usage is TRBV15 and J usage is TRBJ1-1, with D maybe TRBD1 (6 bases). The V gene's germline CDR1 is LNHNV and CDR2 YYDKDF (reference sequence). This CDR3 has 13 residues. The ends were cut back, 7 bases at V and 3 bases at J, with 12 bases in the middle. CDR3 in amino acids: CATNRRGDTEAFF. CDR3 DNA sequence: TGTGCCACCAACCGCAGGGGTGACACTGAAGCTTTCTTT.

This clonotype has ten or more counts. The chain recombines TRBV7-8 with TRBJ2-5, with D tentatively TRBD1 (5 bases). The CDR3 totals 14 residues. The germline V gene has CDR1 SGHVS and CDR2 FQNEAQ. V was shortened by 1 base and J by 5 bases, with 11 bases between the two germline ends. In DNA form, the CDR3 reads TGTGCCAGCAGCTTAGTGGGCAGGGTTGAGACCCAGTACTTC. The encoded protein is CASSLVGRVETQYF.

This clonotype was detected ten times or more. This chain connects TRBV12-3 or TRBV12-4 to TRBJ2-3, with 9 bases identical to TRBD2. The CDR3 runs 14 residues. Trimming removed 6 bases from V and 5 bases from J; junction bases left unmatched: 6. The CDR3 region is CASSHGGRGDTQYF. The CDR3 DNA reads TGTGCCAGCAGCCACGGCGGGAGGGGAGATACGCAGTATTTT.

This clonotype ranks as medium-sized. The chain combines TRBV7-2 with TRBJ2-7; tentative D call: TRBD2 (5 bases). CDR1 and CDR2 (germline): SGHTA, FQGNSA. V gave up 1 base and J gave up 3 bases, with 10 bases separating them. The CDR3 is 14 amino acids. The DNA for the CDR3 is TGTGCCAGCAGCTTAGGGGTGGGAGTCTACGAGCAGTACTTC. Translation gives CASSLGVGVYEQYF.

In its sample, this clonotype was seen many times. This chain joins TRBV7-2 and TRBJ2-4; no firm D call. V was cut by 4 bases and J by 8 bases, with 9 bases left in between. Germline CDR1 SGHTA, CDR2 FQGNSA. The CDR3 sequence is 12 residues long. Here the CDR3 DNA reads TGTGCCAGCAGCTCAACACGAGACATTCAGTACTTC. It codes for CASSSTRDIQYF. Together with reference TRBV7-2 and TRBJ2-4, the CDR3 gives the full variable domain: GAGVSQSPSNKVTEKGKDVELRCDPISGHTALYWYRQSLGQGLEFLIYFQGNSAPDKSGLPSDRFSAERTGGSVSTLTIQRTQQEDSAVYLCASSSTRDIQYFGAGTRLSVL.

In its sample, this clonotype was seen many times. This chain uses TRBV5-1 with TRBJ2-1; D not resolved. Trimming left V 4 bases short and J 5 bases short, with 16 bases between. From germline, CDR1 is SGHRS and CDR2 YFSETQ. The CDR3 runs 15 residues. Here the CDR3 reads CASSLSLRANNEQFF. CDR3 in DNA: TGCGCCAGCAGCCTTTCACTCCGGGCCAACAATGAGCAGTTCTTC.

This clonotype showed up many times. The chain is built from TRBV20-1 and TRBJ2-1; 7 nucleotides align to TRBD2. The CDR3 has 16 amino acids. Germline V gene data show CDR1 as DFQATT and CDR2 as SNEGSKA (reference sequence). J was trimmed by 3 bases and V by 2 bases; bases with no gene match: 10. In DNA, the CDR3 is TGCAGTGCTAGAAAACTTCTAGCGGACCGCTACAATGAGCAGTTCTTC. It codes for CSARKLLADRYNEQFF.

J is TRBJ2-7 and V is TRBV7-6; D remains ambiguous. The assigned J gene may be wrong: the sequence end matches TRBJ2-1 better. Germline-derived CDR1 and CDR2 are SGHVS and FNYEAQ. This CDR3 is built from 14 residues. Here the CDR3 reads CASSLVRSTNEQFF. CDR3 sequence (DNA): TGTGCCAGCAGCTTAGTTAGATCTACCAATGAGCAGTTCTTC.

There are many counts of this clonotype. V usage is TRBV2 and J usage is TRBJ1-4, with D possibly being TRBD1 (5 bases). Germline CDR1 SNHLY, CDR2 FYNNEI. CDR3 length equals 12 residues. With 6 bases removed from V and 8 bases from J, the gap between germline ends came to 10 bases. CDR3 protein: CASRVGPEKLFF. DNA for the CDR3: TGTGCCAGCAGAGTGGGACCAGAAAAACTGTTTTTT.

Notes on this clonotype: The conserved phenylalanine or tryptophan normally closing the CDR3 is absent here, so this likely arose from a read error. The chain has TRBV20-1 and TRBJ2-3; 16 bases map to TRBD2. The germline CDR1 and CDR2 sequences are DFQATT and SNEGSKA (reference sequence). The CDR3 sequence is 15 residues long. The CDR3 reads CSAGTSGGVTDTQYS. DNA of the CDR3: TGCAGTGCCGGGACTAGCGGGGGGGTTACAGATACTCAGTATTCT.

In its sample, this clonotype was seen many times. The V gene is TRBV20-1, the J gene TRBJ2-1; no reliable D call. The CDR3 loop spans 13 amino acids. V lost 6 bases and J 5 bases, leaving 14 bases between the germline ends. Germline loops: CDR1 DFQATT, CDR2 SNEGSKA (reference sequence). DNA of the CDR3: TGCAGTGCCCGTTACCTACAGAACAATGAGCAGTTCTTC. Translation: CSARYLQNNEQFF.

This clonotype was detected many times. V usage is TRBV5-1 and J usage is TRBJ2-2, with D unclear. Trimming cost V 4 bases and J 5 bases, with 6 bases left between them. The V gene's germline CDR1 is SGHRS and CDR2 YFSETQ. This CDR3 spans 12 amino acids. In DNA form, the CDR3 reads TGCGCCAGCAGCCCAACGACCGGGGAGCTGTTTTTT. This codes for CASSPTTGELFF.